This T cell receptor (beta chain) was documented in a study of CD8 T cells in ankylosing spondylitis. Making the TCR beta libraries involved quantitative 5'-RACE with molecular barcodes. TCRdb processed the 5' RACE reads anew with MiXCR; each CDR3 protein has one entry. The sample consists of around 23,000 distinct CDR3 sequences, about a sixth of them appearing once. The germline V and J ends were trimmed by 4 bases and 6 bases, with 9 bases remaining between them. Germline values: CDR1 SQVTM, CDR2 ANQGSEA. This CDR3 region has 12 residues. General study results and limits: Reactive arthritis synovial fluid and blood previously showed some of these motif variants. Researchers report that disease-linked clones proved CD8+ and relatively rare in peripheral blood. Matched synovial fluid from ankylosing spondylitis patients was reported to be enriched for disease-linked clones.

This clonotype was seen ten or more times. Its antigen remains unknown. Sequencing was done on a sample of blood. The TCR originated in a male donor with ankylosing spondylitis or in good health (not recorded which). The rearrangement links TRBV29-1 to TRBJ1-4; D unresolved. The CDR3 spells CSVVFGDEKLFF. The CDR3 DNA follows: TGCAGCGTTGTTTTCGGGGATGAAAAACTGTTTTTT.